This TCR beta chain was observed in a study of T cell repertoires in cytomegalovirus infection. Study background: It can be stated that public TCR beta signatures indicated CMV infection as well as a matching HLA type.

TCRdb called the reads again in MiXCR, with one record for every CDR3 protein. The repertoire holds around 800,000 distinct CDR3 sequences, with 32% as singletons. Germline CDR1 reads SGHVS; CDR2 reads FNYEAQ. The V and J ends lost 3 bases and 4 bases respectively, with 6 bases between them. The CDR3 contains 12 residues. This clonotype was seen repeatedly, ten times or more. Its cognate antigen is unknown. V and J are TRBV7-6 and TRBJ1-1; D is ambiguous. This receptor was taken from a human donor in good health (CMV status not recorded). Some clones in this sample may be carry-over from other donors' samples. The sequences come from cultured CD8+ T cells from PBMCs, collected from culture after CMV antigen stimulation. The CDR3 sequence is CASSLAATEAFF. DNA of the CDR3: TGTGCCAGCAGCTTGGCGGCCACTGAAGCTTTCTTT.